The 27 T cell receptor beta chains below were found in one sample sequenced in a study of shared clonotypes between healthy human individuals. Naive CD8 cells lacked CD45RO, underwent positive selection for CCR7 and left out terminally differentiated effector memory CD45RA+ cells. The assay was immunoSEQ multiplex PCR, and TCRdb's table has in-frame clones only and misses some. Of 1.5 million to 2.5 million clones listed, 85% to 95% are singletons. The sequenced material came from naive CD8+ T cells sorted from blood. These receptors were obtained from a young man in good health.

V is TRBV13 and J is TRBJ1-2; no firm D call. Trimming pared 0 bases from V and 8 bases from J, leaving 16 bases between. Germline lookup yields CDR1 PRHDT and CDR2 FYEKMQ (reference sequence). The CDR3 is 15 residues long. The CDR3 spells CASSLGQNGDSGYTF. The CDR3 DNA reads TGTGCCAGCAGCTTAGGCCAGAACGGTGATTCAGGCTACACCTTC.

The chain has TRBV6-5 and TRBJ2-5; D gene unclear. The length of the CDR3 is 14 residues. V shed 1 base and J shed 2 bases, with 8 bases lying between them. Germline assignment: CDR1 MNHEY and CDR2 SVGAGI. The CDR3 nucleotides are TGTGCCAGCAGTTACTGGGCAGATCAAGAGACCCAGTACTTC. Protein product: CASSYWADQETQYF.

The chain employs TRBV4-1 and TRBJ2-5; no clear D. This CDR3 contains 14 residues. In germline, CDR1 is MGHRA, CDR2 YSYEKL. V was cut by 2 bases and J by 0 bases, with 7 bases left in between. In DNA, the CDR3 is TGCGCCAGCAGCCAATCGGCAGACCAAGAGACCCAGTACTTC. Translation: CASSQSADQETQYF.

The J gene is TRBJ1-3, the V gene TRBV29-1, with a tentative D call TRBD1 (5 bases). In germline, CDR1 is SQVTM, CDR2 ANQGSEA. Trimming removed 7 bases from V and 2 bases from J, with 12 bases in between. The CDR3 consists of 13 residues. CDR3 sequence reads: CSADDRTGNTIYF. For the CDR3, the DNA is TGCAGCGCCGATGACAGAACTGGAAACACCATATATTTT.

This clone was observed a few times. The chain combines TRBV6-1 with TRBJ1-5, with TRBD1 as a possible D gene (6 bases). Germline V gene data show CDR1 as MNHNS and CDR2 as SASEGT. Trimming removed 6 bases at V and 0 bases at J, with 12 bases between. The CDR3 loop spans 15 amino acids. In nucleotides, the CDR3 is TGTGCCAGCAGCCCCATACAGGGTAGCAATCAGCCCCAGCATTTT. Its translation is CASSPIQGSNQPQHF.

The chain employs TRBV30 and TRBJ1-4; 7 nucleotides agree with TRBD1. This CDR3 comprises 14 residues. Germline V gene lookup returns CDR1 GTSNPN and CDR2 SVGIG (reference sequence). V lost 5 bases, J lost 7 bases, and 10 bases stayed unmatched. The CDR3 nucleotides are TGTGCCTGGGGACGTGGGCAGGGGGTTGAAAAACTGTTTTTT. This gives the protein CAWGRGQGVEKLFF.

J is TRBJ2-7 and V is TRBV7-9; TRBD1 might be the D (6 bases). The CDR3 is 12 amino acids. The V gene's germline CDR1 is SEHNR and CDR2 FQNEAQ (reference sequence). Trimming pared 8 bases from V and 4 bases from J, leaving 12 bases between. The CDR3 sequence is CASEGDFYEQYF. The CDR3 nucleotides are TGTGCCAGCGAGGGGGATTTTTACGAGCAGTACTTC.

CDR3 amino acids: CATSRLWGDSYNEQFF. As DNA, the CDR3 is TGTGCCACCAGCCGACTTTGGGGGGACTCCTACAATGAGCAGTTCTTC. The J gene is TRBJ2-1, the V gene TRBV15, with TRBD2 as a possible D gene (6 bases). Germline V lookup: CDR1 LNHNV, CDR2 YYDKDF (reference sequence). Between the trimmed V and J ends, which lost 5 bases and 0 bases, there was a span of 14 bases. This CDR3 comprises 16 residues.

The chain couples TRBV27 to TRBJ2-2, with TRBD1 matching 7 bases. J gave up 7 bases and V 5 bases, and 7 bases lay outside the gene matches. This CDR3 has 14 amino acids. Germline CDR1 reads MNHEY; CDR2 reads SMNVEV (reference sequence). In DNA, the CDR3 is TGTGCCAGCAGTGCGACAGGGATGGTCGGGGAGCTGTTTTTT. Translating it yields CASSATGMVGELFF.

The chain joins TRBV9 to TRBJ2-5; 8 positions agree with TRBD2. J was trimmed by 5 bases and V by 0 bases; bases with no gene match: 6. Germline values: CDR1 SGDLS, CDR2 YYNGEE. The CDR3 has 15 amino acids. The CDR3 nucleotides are TGTGCCAGCAGCGTAGACGGGGGGGCCCGGGAGACCCAGTACTTC. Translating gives CASSVDGGARETQYF.

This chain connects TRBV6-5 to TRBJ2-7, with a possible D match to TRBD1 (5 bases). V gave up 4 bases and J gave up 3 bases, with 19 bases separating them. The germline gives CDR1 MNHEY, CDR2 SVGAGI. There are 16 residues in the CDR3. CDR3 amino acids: CASSLTETFLYYEQYF. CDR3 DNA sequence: TGTGCCAGCAGTTTGACAGAAACGTTCCTCTACTACGAGCAGTACTTC.

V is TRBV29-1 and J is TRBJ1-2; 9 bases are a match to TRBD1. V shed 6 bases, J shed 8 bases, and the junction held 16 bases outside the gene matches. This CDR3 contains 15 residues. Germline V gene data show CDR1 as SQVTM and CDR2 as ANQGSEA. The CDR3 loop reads CSVRMPLGQGGGYTF. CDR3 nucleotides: TGCAGCGTGAGGATGCCGCTGGGACAGGGTGGCGGCTACACCTTC. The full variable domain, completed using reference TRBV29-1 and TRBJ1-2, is SAVISQKPSRDICQRGTSLTIQCQVDSQVTMMFWYRQQPGQSLTLIATANQGSEATYESGFVIDKFPISRPNLTFSTLTVSNMSPEDSSIYLCSVRMPLGQGGGYTFGSGTRLTVV.

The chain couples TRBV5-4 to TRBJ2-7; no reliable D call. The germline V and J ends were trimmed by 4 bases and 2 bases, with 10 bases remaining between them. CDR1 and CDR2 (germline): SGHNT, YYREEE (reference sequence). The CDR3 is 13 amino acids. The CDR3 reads CASSQYLTYEQYF. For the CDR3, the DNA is TGTGCCAGCAGCCAATATTTGACCTACGAGCAGTACTTC. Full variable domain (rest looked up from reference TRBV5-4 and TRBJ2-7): ETGVTQSPTHLIKTRGQQVTLRCSSQSGHNTVSWYQQALGQGPQFIFQYYREEENGRGNFPPRFSGLQFPNYSSELNVNALELDDSALYLCASSQYLTYEQYFGPGTRLTVT.

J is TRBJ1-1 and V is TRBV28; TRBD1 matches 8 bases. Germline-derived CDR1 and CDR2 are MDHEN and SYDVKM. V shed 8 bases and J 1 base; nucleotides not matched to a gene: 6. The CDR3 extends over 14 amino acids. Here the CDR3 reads CASALTGENTEAFF. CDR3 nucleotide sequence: TGTGCCAGCGCCCTGACAGGGGAGAACACTGAAGCTTTCTTT.

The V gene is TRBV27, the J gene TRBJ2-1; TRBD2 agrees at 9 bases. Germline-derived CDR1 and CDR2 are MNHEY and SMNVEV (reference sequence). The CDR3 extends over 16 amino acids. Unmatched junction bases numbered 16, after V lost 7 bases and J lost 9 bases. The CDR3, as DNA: TGTGCCAGCACCCTCGTCGGGGTAGCGGGAGTAGGTGAGCAGTTCTTC. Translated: CASTLVGVAGVGEQFF.

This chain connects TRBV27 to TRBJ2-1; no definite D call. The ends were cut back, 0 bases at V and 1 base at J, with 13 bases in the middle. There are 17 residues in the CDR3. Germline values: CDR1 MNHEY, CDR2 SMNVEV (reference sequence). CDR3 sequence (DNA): TGTGCCAGCAGTTTATCGCGTCTTGGGTCTTCCTACAATGAGCAGTTCTTC. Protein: CASSLSRLGSSYNEQFF.

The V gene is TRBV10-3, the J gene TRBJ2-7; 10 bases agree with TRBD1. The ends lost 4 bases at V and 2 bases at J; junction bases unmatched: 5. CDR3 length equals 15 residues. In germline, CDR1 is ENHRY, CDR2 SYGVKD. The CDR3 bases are TGTGCCATCAGTGTTTCCGGGACAGGGGCCTACGAGCAGTACTTC. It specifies CAISVSGTGAYEQYF.

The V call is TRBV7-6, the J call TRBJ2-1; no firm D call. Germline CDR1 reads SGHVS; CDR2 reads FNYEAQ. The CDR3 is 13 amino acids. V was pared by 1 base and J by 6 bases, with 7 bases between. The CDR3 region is CASSLERTNEQFF. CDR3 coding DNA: TGTGCCAGCAGCTTAGAACGAACCAATGAGCAGTTCTTC. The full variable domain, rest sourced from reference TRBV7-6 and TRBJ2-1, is GAGVSQSPRYKVTKRGQDVALRCDPISGHVSLYWYRQALGQGPEFLTYFNYEAQQDKSGLPNDRFSAERPEGSISTLTIQRTEQRDSAMYRCASSLERTNEQFFGPGTRLTVL.

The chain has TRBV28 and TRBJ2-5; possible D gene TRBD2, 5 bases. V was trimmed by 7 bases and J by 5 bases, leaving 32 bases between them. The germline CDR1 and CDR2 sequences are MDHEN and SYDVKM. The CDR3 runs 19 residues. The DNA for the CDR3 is TGTGCCAGCAAGACCCCCGACGGATCAAGAGGGTATGGGTGGGAGACCCAGTACTTC. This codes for CASKTPDGSRGYGWETQYF.

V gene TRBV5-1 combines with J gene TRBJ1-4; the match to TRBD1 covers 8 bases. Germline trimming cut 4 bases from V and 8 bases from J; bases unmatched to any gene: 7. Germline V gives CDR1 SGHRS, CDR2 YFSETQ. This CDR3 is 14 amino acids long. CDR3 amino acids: CASSDDRGGEKLFF. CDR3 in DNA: TGCGCCAGCAGCGACGACAGGGGAGGGGAAAAACTGTTTTTT. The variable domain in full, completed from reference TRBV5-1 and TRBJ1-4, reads KAGVTQTPRYLIKTRGQQVTLSCSPISGHRSVSWYQQTPGQGLQFLFEYFSETQRNKGNFPGRFSGRQFSNSRSEMNVSTLELGDSALYLCASSDDRGGEKLFFGSGTQLSVL.

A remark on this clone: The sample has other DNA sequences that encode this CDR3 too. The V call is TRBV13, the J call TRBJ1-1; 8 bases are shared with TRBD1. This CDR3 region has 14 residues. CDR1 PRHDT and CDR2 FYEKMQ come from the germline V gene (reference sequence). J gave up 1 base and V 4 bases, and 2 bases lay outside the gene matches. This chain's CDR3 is CASSWGTGNTEAFF. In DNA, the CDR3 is TGTGCCAGCAGCTGGGGGACAGGGAACACTGAAGCTTTCTTT.

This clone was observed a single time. The chain's CDR3 is CASSFWASGEYEQYF. CDR3 bases: TGTGCCAGCAGCTTTTGGGCCAGCGGCGAGTACGAGCAGTACTTC. This chain links TRBV7-9 with TRBJ2-7, with TRBD2 as a possible D gene (5 bases). CDR3 length equals 15 residues. Germline CDR1 SEHNR, CDR2 FQNEAQ (reference sequence). V lost 3 bases, J lost 4 bases, and 16 bases lay in between.

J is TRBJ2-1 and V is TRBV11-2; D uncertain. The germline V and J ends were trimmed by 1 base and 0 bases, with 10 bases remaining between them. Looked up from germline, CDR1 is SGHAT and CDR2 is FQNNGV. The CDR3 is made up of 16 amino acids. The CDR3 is CASSLGVPPSYNEQFF. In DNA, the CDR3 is TGTGCCAGCAGCTTAGGAGTCCCACCCTCCTACAATGAGCAGTTCTTC.

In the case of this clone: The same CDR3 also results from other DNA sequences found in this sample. Written as DNA, the CDR3 is TGTGCCATCAGTCTCGGGGGCACAGATACGCAGTATTTT. Its translation: CAISLGGTDTQYF. V usage is TRBV10-3 and J usage is TRBJ2-3; the D gene is possibly TRBD2 (5 bases). In germline, CDR1 is ENHRY, CDR2 SYGVKD. The V end lost 5 bases, the J end lost 1 base, and 7 bases lay between the germline ends. This CDR3 is built from 13 residues.

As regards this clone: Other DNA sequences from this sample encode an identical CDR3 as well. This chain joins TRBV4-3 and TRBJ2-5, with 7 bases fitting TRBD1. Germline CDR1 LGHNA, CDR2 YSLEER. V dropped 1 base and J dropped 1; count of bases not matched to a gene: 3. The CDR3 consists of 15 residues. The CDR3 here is CASSQASGGQETQYF. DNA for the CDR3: TGCGCCAGCAGCCAAGCGTCAGGGGGCCAAGAGACCCAGTACTTC.

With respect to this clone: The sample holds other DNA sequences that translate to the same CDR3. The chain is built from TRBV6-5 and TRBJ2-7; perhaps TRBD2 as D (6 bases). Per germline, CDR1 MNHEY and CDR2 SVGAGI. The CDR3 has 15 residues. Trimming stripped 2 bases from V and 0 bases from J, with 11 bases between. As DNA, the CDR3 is TGTGCCAGCAGTTACGGGTCCGGGAGCTCCTACGAGCAGTACTTC. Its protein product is CASSYGSGSSYEQYF.

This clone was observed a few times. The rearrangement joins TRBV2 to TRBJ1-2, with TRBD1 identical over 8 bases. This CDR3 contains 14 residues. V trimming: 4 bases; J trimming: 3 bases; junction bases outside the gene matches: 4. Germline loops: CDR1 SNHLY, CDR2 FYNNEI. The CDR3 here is CASSGQGQDYGYTF. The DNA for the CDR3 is TGTGCCAGCAGTGGACAGGGGCAGGACTATGGCTACACCTTC.